The clone carrying this T cell receptor (beta chain) was recorded a few times. A much larger clone sits a single nucleotide away, making a read error possible. Deep-level running was used for the assay. Authors' processing steps: Because ImmunoSEQ provided only junction sequences with no quality scores, the filtering differed. TCRdb's table, derived via immunoSEQ multiplex PCR, lists solely in-frame clones and lacks some. That table supplies the V and J calls and clone size; D and trimming were determined from the DNA. The table shows about 490,000 clones, with 81% occurring only once. This specimen belongs to a study of shared clonotypes between healthy human individuals. Deletions cut 6 bases from V and 3 bases from J, with 12 bases between. Per the germline V gene, CDR1 is WSHSY and CDR2 is SAAADI. There are 13 residues in the CDR3.

This chain uses TRBV10-2 with TRBJ2-7; possible D gene TRBD1, 6 bases. Material for sequencing was PBMCs. The TCR was taken from a woman aged 35 to 49 in good health. Some clones in this sample may be carry-over from other donors' samples. The CDR3 DNA sequence: TGCGCCAGCAGAATTGGGACAAACTACGAGCAGTACTTC. Amino acids: CASRIGTNYEQYF.